This is a list of T cell receptor beta chains from one sample in a study of T cell responses to AZD1222 COVID-19 vaccine. Data came from immunoSEQ multiplex PCR; TCRdb stores just in-frame clones and leaves some out. The table includes roughly 55,000 clones, roughly 90% detected once. This material consisted of peripheral blood, taken on day 0 of AZD1222 vaccination. The receptor set was obtained from an adult in good health. Each CDR3 is given with its conserved first and last residue. D genes are given only for firm matches. Clone size is given for some rows only: seen once, a few or many times, or a class if the clone is expanded.

J | V | length | D | size | CDR3 | DNA
TRBJ1-5 | TRBV7-9 | 14 | TRBD1 | - | CASSRTGDNQPQHF | TGTGCCAGCAGTCGGACAGGGGACAATCAGCCCCAGCATTTT
TRBJ2-7 | TRBV3-1/TRBV3-2 | 15 | - | - | CASSQDHRQGHEQYF | TGTGCCAGCAGCCAAGATCATCGGCAGGGCCACGAGCAGTACTTC
TRBJ1-1 | TRBV6-5 | 13 | - | once | CASALTGDKSAFF | TGTGCCAGTGCTCTGACGGGGGATAAGAGTGCTTTCTTT
TRBJ1-1 | TRBV9 | 18 | TRBD1 | - | CAISASSLGTGEVGEAFF | TGTGCCATCTCGGCCAGCAGCTTAGGGACAGGGGAGGTTGGTGAAGCTTTCTTT
TRBJ2-7 | TRBV5-1 | 13 | TRBD1 | once | CASSFQGEYEQYF | TGCGCCAGCAGCTTCCAGGGGGAATACGAGCAGTACTTC
TRBJ2-5 | TRBV10-3 | 12 | TRBD1 | - | CANGDRQETQYF | TGTGCCAACGGGGACAGGCAAGAGACCCAGTACTTC
TRBJ1-5 | TRBV5-8 | 16 | TRBD1 | - | CASSLGQGAEGQPQHF | TGTGCCAGCAGCTTGGGACAGGGGGCCGAAGGACAGCCCCAGCATTTT
TRBJ1-2 | TRBV28 | 15 | - | - | CASSLSGANIVGYTF | TGTGCCAGCAGTTTATCGGGGGCAAACATCGTTGGCTACACCTTC
TRBJ1-4 | TRBV4-1 | 14 | - | - | CASSQLQVNEKLFF | TGCGCCAGCAGCCAACTACAGGTTAATGAAAAACTGTTTTTT
TRBJ1-6 | TRBV3-1/TRBV3-2 | 17 | - | - | CASSPDGGIAYNSPLHF | TGTGCCAGCAGCCCAGACGGGGGCATCGCCTATAATTCACCCCTCCACTTT
TRBJ2-5 | TRBV30 | 13 | - | - | CAWSVGRQETQYF | TGTGCCTGGAGTGTCGGCAGACAAGAGACCCAGTACTTC
TRBJ1-3 | TRBV7-2 | 15 | TRBD1 | few | CASSRDSSSGNTIYF | TGTGCCAGCAGCCGGGACAGTAGCTCTGGAAACACCATATATTTT
TRBJ2-5 | TRBV28 | 13 | - | - | CASSLGQQETQYF | TGTGCCAGCAGTTTAGGGCAGCAAGAGACCCAGTACTTC
TRBJ1-1 | TRBV28 | 12 | - | - | CASSRGNTEAFF | TGTGCCAGCAGTAGAGGGAACACTGAAGCTTTCTTT
TRBJ1-2 | TRBV28 | 13 | - | - | CASSKDGLYGYTF | TGTGCCAGCAGTAAGGACGGCCTCTATGGCTACACCTTC
TRBJ1-3 | TRBV5-1 | 15 | TRBD1 | - | CASSPDRGPGNTIYF | TGCGCCAGCAGCCCCGACAGGGGCCCGGGAAACACCATATATTTT
TRBJ1-5 | TRBV15 | 14 | - | - | CATSRDLALQPQHF | TGTGCCACCAGCAGAGATCTTGCACTTCAGCCCCAGCATTTT
TRBJ1-2 | TRBV4-2 | 15 | - | few | CASSHVKDIGYGYTF | TGTGCCAGCAGCCATGTAAAGGATATCGGATATGGCTACACCTTC
TRBJ2-5 | TRBV5-1 | 10 | - | - | CASMEETQYF | TGCGCCAGCATGGAAGAGACCCAGTACTTC
TRBJ1-5 | TRBV28 | 16 | - | - | CASSLNGQAGNQPQHF | TGTGCCAGCAGTTTAAACGGCCAGGCCGGCAATCAGCCCCAGCATTTT
TRBJ1-1 | TRBV5-1 | 16 | TRBD1 | - | CASSFLPTGMNTEAFF | TGCGCCAGCAGCTTCCTTCCGACAGGGATGAACACTGAAGCTTTCTTT
TRBJ1-2 | TRBV28 | 14 | TRBD1 | once | CASRRDTDRPGYTF | TGTGCCAGCAGACGAGATACGGACAGGCCAGGCTACACCTTC
TRBJ2-1 | TRBV24-1 | 15 | TRBD2 | - | CATSGDGLAGNEQFF | TGTGCCACCAGTGGTGACGGACTAGCGGGAAATGAGCAGTTCTTC
TRBJ1-2 | TRBV21-1 | 18 | - | - | CASSKALRGNLYNYGYTF | TGTGCCAGCAGCAAAGCGCTCAGGGGAAACCTCTATAACTATGGCTACACCTTC
TRBJ1-1 | TRBV19 | 15 | - | - | CASSQGGRRNTEAFF | TGTGCCAGTAGTCAAGGGGGAAGAAGGAACACTGAAGCTTTCTTT
TRBJ2-4 | TRBV5-4 | 13 | TRBD1 | - | CASSLGQGIIQYF | TGTGCCAGCAGCCTCGGACAGGGGATCATTCAGTACTTC
TRBJ1-6 | TRBV12-3/TRBV12-4 | 13 | - | - | CASSVRLESPLHF | TGTGCCAGCAGTGTCCGACTGGAATCACCCCTCCACTTT
TRBJ1-1 | TRBV10-3 | 14 | - | - | CAISDGDPGTEAFF | TGTGCCATCAGTGACGGGGATCCGGGCACTGAAGCTTTCTTT
TRBJ2-1 | TRBV7-2 | 18 | TRBD2 | - | CASSRGRLAGAAGGEQFF | TGTGCCAGCAGCCGGGGGCGACTAGCGGGAGCCGCCGGGGGTGAGCAGTTCTTC
TRBJ1-5 | TRBV19 | 11 | - | - | CASSIGGPQHF | TGTGCCAGTAGTATTGGGGGGCCCCAGCATTTT
TRBJ2-4 | TRBV7-9 | 16 | - | once | CASSLGTAVTKNIQYF | TGTGCCAGCAGCCTGGGGACGGCGGTGACCAAAAACATTCAGTACTTC
TRBJ2-1 | TRBV21-1 | 19 | - | once | CASSRARRLAGGLMNEQFF | TGTGCCAGCAGCCGTGCGAGGAGACTAGCGGGAGGCCTCATGAATGAGCAGTTCTTC
TRBJ2-7 | TRBV5-8 | 15 | - | - | CASSPRTAQTYEQYF | TGTGCCAGCAGTCCTAGGACCGCTCAAACCTACGAGCAGTACTTC
TRBJ2-7 | TRBV2 | 16 | - | - | CASSPHPGGSSYEQYF | TGTGCCAGCAGTCCCCATCCTGGGGGGAGCTCCTACGAGCAGTACTTC
TRBJ2-3 | TRBV5-1 | 15 | - | once | CASSLAAASTDTQYF | TGCGCCAGCAGCTTGGCAGCGGCTAGCACAGATACGCAGTATTTT
TRBJ1-5 | TRBV27 | 15 | - | once | CASSLAGPWSQPQHF | TGTGCCAGCAGTTTAGCGGGGCCGTGGAGTCAGCCCCAGCATTTT
TRBJ1-1 | TRBV11-3 | 13 | - | - | CASSLRMNTEAFF | TGTGCCAGCAGCTTGCGAATGAACACTGAAGCTTTCTTT
TRBJ2-1 | TRBV5-1 | 20 | TRBD2 | - | CASSASTSRGLAASYNEQFF | TGCGCCAGCAGCGCTTCAACCTCGAGGGGACTAGCGGCCTCCTACAATGAGCAGTTCTTC
TRBJ2-1 | TRBV7-8 | 17 | TRBD2 | - | CASSPRLAGGPTNEQFF | TGTGCCAGCAGCCCTCGACTAGCGGGAGGGCCCACCAATGAGCAGTTCTTC
TRBJ2-5 | TRBV11-2 | 15 | - | - | CASSRRVGFRETQYF | TGTGCCAGCAGCCGCCGGGTGGGGTTTCGAGAGACCCAGTACTTC
TRBJ2-7 | TRBV19 | 15 | - | once | CASSMASGEIYEQYF | TGTGCCAGTAGTATGGCCTCAGGCGAGATTTACGAGCAGTACTTC
TRBJ2-2 | TRBV19 | 16 | TRBD2 | - | CASSKSGTSATGELFF | TGTGCCAGTAGTAAATCGGGAACTAGCGCCACCGGGGAGCTGTTTTTT
TRBJ2-7 | TRBV28 | 17 | TRBD1 | - | CASSPTRQGASASEQYF | TGTGCCAGCAGTCCGACGCGACAGGGGGCCTCGGCTAGCGAGCAGTACTTC
TRBJ2-5 | TRBV10-3 | 13 | TRBD1 | - | CAISKTGEGTQYF | TGTGCCATCAGTAAAACAGGGGAAGGGACCCAGTACTTC
TRBJ2-3 | TRBV29-1 | 15 | TRBD2 | - | CSVDRDYSSTDTQYF | TGCAGCGTTGACCGGGACTATTCTAGCACAGATACGCAGTATTTT
TRBJ1-5 | TRBV29-1 | 12 | - | - | CSVEADGGPQHF | TGCAGCGTTGAAGCGGATGGGGGGCCGCAGCATTTT
TRBJ2-7 | TRBV28 | 14 | - | once | CASSSGQGKHEQYF | TGTGCCAGCAGTAGCGGCCAGGGGAAGCACGAGCAGTACTTC
TRBJ2-3 | TRBV5-4 | 16 | TRBD2 | - | CASSYLAGGGTDTQYF | TGTGCCAGCAGCTATCTAGCGGGAGGTGGGACAGATACGCAGTATTTT